Detailed here is one TCR beta chain. What it binds is not known. The CDR3 is made up of 15 amino acids. V was cut by 1 base and J by 0 bases, with 8 bases left in between. This sample was taken from a study of early T cells in non-severe SARS-CoV-2 infection. Study-level points and caveats: VDJdb matching skewed toward anti-spike CD8 responses, missing private and CD4 specificities.

Attached unique molecular identifiers marked individual cDNA molecules. TCRdb re-called the 5' RACE reads with MiXCR, one entry per CDR3 protein. This sample carries 40,000 to 60,000 distinct CDR3 sequences, under 7% of them seen once, and the ten largest clones take roughly 2.8%. The starting material was whole blood, obtained at baseline. The V call is TRBV12-3 or TRBV12-4, the J call TRBJ2-3, with D possibly TRBD1 on 6 matching bases. The sequence derives from an adult who was a healthcare worker with PCR-confirmed SARS-CoV-2 infection or an uninfected control (not recorded which). The chain's CDR3 is CASSLEDSSTDTQYF. CDR3 DNA: TGTGCCAGCAGTTTAGAGGACAGCAGCACAGATACGCAGTATTTT.